This entry lists 21 T cell receptor beta chains sequenced from one sample in a study of beta chain features in type 1 diabetes. TCRB transcripts that were expressed got sequenced, as all of the isolated RNA had been reverse transcribed. Some clones are missing from TCRdb's copy, which holds only in-frame ones; the method was immunoSEQ multiplex PCR. The table shows some 240,000 clones, with roughly a tenth occurring only once. The specimen sequenced was central memory CD4+ T cells from blood. Receptor source: a man younger than 30 in good health.

The sample holds a few counts of this clone. This sequence joins TRBV7-2 and TRBJ2-2; D remains ambiguous. Trimming removed 3 bases from V and 2 bases from J, with 10 bases in between. Germline CDR1 SGHTA, CDR2 FQGNSA. The CDR3 length is 15 residues. For the CDR3, the DNA is TGTGCCAGCAGCTTGGTCTGGGAAAACACCGGGGAGCTGTTTTTT. This sequence encodes CASSLVWENTGELFF.

This clone was detected only a few times. V gene TRBV5-1 combines with J gene TRBJ2-5; perhaps TRBD2 as D (7 bases). There are 14 residues in the CDR3. Deletions cut 4 bases from V and 5 bases from J, with 15 bases between. Germline V gives CDR1 SGHRS, CDR2 YFSETQ. CDR3 protein: CASSKWGGQETQYF. CDR3 DNA: TGCGCCAGCAGCAAATGGGGGGGCCAGGAGACCCAGTACTTC.

The chain links TRBV11-1 to TRBJ2-2, with D uncertain. The ends were cut back, 5 bases at V and 4 bases at J, with 11 bases in the middle. Germline CDR1 and CDR2: SGHAT and FQDESV (reference sequence). This CDR3 contains 14 residues. CDR3 sequence (DNA): TGTGCCAGCAGCCTATCCAGGTTCACCGGGGAGCTGTTTTTT. This gives the protein CASSLSRFTGELFF.

There are a few counts of this clone. The V and J genes are TRBV7-9 and TRBJ2-1; 8 bases fit TRBD2. This CDR3 is built from 12 residues. V shed 5 bases and J 15 bases; nucleotides not matched to a gene: 9. Germline assignment: CDR1 SEHNR and CDR2 FQNEAQ (reference sequence). Here the CDR3 DNA reads TGTGCCAGCAGCATCCAGCGGGAGAGCCTGTTCTTC. Protein product: CASSIQRESLFF.

The CDR3 bases are TGTGCCAGCAGTTTGAGAGGGAGCGACTATGGCTACACCTTC. Translated, it gives CASSLRGSDYGYTF. This chain links TRBV27 with TRBJ1-2; no reliable D call. The CDR3 contains 14 residues. V dropped 3 bases and J dropped 3 bases, with 11 bases sitting between them. Germline assignment: CDR1 MNHEY and CDR2 SMNVEV (reference sequence).

This clone occurred a few times. This chain uses TRBV5-4 with TRBJ2-2, with D perhaps being TRBD1 or TRBD2 (5 bases each). Germline assignment: CDR1 SGHNT and CDR2 YYREEE (reference sequence). This CDR3 spans 16 amino acids. V dropped 0 bases and J dropped 6 bases, with 15 bases sitting between them. This CDR3 reads CASSLGPRDGSGELFF. The DNA of the CDR3 is TGTGCCAGCAGCTTGGGCCCCCGGGACGGCTCCGGGGAGCTGTTTTTT.

This chain connects TRBV30 to TRBJ1-5; no definite D call. CDR3 length: 13 residues. V gave up 2 bases and J gave up 3 bases, with 8 bases separating them. Germline CDR1 is GTSNPN and CDR2 is SVGIG (reference sequence). For the CDR3, the DNA is TGTGCCTGGAGTCGAGAACCCAATCAGCCCCAGCATTTT. Its translation: CAWSREPNQPQHF.

Details on this clone: The sample has other DNA sequences that encode this CDR3 too. The chain joins TRBV14 to TRBJ1-1; D may be TRBD1 (6 bases). The CDR3 runs 13 residues. Germline values: CDR1 SGHDN, CDR2 FVKESK. Trimming pared 3 bases from V and 1 base from J, leaving 6 bases between. In DNA form, the CDR3 reads TGTGCCAGCAGCCAGGACAGGAACACTGAAGCTTTCTTT. This sequence encodes CASSQDRNTEAFF.

This clone was seen many times. V gene TRBV9 combines with J gene TRBJ1-4; 9 bases are shared with TRBD1. Germline V gives CDR1 SGDLS, CDR2 YYNGEE. Germline trimming cut 3 bases from V and 8 bases from J; bases unmatched to any gene: 5. The CDR3 has 14 residues. The chain's CDR3 is CASSAQGAEEKLFF. The CDR3 DNA reads as TGTGCCAGCAGCGCACAGGGGGCGGAGGAAAAACTGTTTTTT.

This clone was counted only a few times. The chain links TRBV5-6 to TRBJ2-3, with D unresolved. With 0 bases removed from V and 4 bases from J, the gap between germline ends came to 9 bases. The CDR3 has 14 residues. Germline V CDR1 and CDR2: SGHDT, YYEEEE. The CDR3, as DNA: TGTGCCAGCAGCTTGGTGGCAGCCCCAGATACGCAGTATTTT. This codes for CASSLVAAPDTQYF.

This clone has ten or more counts. The chain joins TRBV30 to TRBJ2-7, with 9 bases matching TRBD1. Germline assignment: CDR1 GTSNPN and CDR2 SVGIG (reference sequence). With V trimmed by 3 bases and J by 4 bases, 7 bases remained unmatched. This CDR3 region has 14 residues. The CDR3 protein is CAWRIQGAGYEQYF. The CDR3 nucleotides are TGTGCCTGGAGGATACAGGGGGCGGGGTACGAGCAGTACTTC.

This clone has more than one count but fewer than ten. This chain joins TRBV5-6 and TRBJ2-1; D is perhaps TRBD1 (6 bases). With 2 bases removed from V and 2 bases from J, the gap between germline ends came to 8 bases. CDR1 is SGHDT and CDR2 is YYEEEE in the germline V gene. CDR3 size: 14 residues. The CDR3 protein is CASSLTGPYNEQFF. The CDR3 DNA sequence: TGTGCCAGCAGCTTAACAGGGCCCTACAATGAGCAGTTCTTC. Drawing the rest from reference TRBV5-6 and TRBJ2-1, the complete variable domain is DAGVTQSPTHLIKTRGQQVTLRCSPKSGHDTVSWYQQALGQGPQFIFQYYEEEERQRGNFPDRFSGHQFPNYSSELNVNALLLGDSALYLCASSLTGPYNEQFFGPGTRLTVL.

This clone was counted many times. The sample has other DNA sequences that encode this CDR3 too. This rearrangement joins TRBV29-1 to TRBJ1-1, with TRBD1 matching over 8 bases. The V gene's germline CDR1 is SQVTM and CDR2 ANQGSEA. The CDR3 totals 13 residues. The V segment lost 1 base and the J segment 4 bases; nucleotides outside the gene matches: 2. The CDR3 coding sequence is TGCAGCGTTGAAGCAGGGGGCGGCACTGAAGCTTTCTTT. This gives the protein CSVEAGGGTEAFF.

This clone was counted only a few times. A far larger clone is just one base off, so this is likely a read error. The rearrangement links TRBV21-1 to TRBJ2-1; the table gives TRBD1 as D, unverified against the DNA. TRBV21-1 is classified as a pseudogene. There are 16 residues in the CDR3. CDR3 residues: CASSCPRDRGLDEQFF. The CDR3 nucleotides are TGTGCCAGCAGCTGCCCCCGGGACAGGGGTTTGGATGAGCAGTTCTTC.

This clone was seen a few times. The J gene is TRBJ1-1, the V gene TRBV28; the D is unclear. V was cut by 5 bases and J by 8 bases, with 9 bases left in between. Germline loops: CDR1 MDHEN, CDR2 SYDVKM. CDR3 length: 11 amino acids. CDR3 region: CASSLRYEAFF. Written as DNA, the CDR3 is TGTGCCAGCAGTCTGAGATACGAAGCTTTCTTT.

This chain joins TRBV21-1 and TRBJ1-2. TRBV21-1 is classified as a pseudogene. The length of the CDR3 is 14 residues. CDR3 coding DNA: TGTGCCAGCAGCAAAGAGGAGGGAAGATGTGGCTACACCTTC. This sequence encodes CASSKEEGRCGYTF.

This clone has a handful of counts. The chain carries TRBV10-3 and TRBJ1-6, with D uncertain. This CDR3 spans 16 amino acids. V lost 3 bases to trimming and J lost 7 bases, with 16 bases between them. Germline V gene lookup returns CDR1 ENHRY and CDR2 SYGVKD. CDR3 sequence: CAISDPPRTENSPLHF. The CDR3 DNA follows: TGTGCCATCAGTGATCCCCCCCGGACGGAAAATTCACCCCTCCACTTT.

On this clone itself: This sequence may be a read error, since a much larger clone differs from it by one base. Other DNA sequences of this sample code for an identical CDR3. The chain recombines TRBV6-5 with TRBJ2-1; D is undetermined. In germline, CDR1 is MNHEY, CDR2 SVGAGI. The CDR3 has 15 amino acids. The V end was cut by 0 bases, the J end by 0 bases, with 6 bases between. The CDR3 nucleotides are TGTGCCAGCAGTTACTCGGGCGGCTCCTACAATGAGCAGTTCTTC. It specifies CASSYSGGSYNEQFF.

The rearrangement links TRBV4-2 to TRBJ2-1; 14 nucleotides align to TRBD2. J gave up 7 bases and V 1 base, and 6 bases lay outside the gene matches. The CDR3 runs 17 residues. Per germline, CDR1 LGHNA and CDR2 YNFKEQ. The CDR3 loop is CASSQVIGTSGRNEQFF. As DNA, the CDR3 is TGTGCCAGCAGCCAAGTCATAGGGACTAGCGGGAGAAATGAGCAGTTCTTC.

The genes are TRBV5-6 and TRBJ1-1; TRBD1 is a possible D gene (5 bases). The V gene's germline CDR1 is SGHDT and CDR2 YYEEEE. Trimming stripped 3 bases from V and 6 bases from J, with 15 bases between. The CDR3 loop spans 14 amino acids. The CDR3 bases are TGTGCCAGCAGCTCGCGACAGAACGACCCTGAAGCTTTCTTT. Its protein is CASSSRQNDPEAFF.

This clone was observed a handful of times. The J gene is TRBJ2-1, the V gene TRBV4-1; a weak D match, TRBD2 (6 bases). CDR1 is MGHRA and CDR2 is YSYEKL in the germline V gene. The CDR3 consists of 14 residues. Deletions cut 8 bases from V and 9 bases from J, with 20 bases between. The CDR3 sequence: CASSLGLAYGEQFF. As DNA, the CDR3 is TGCGCCAGCTCACTCGGGCTAGCGTACGGTGAGCAGTTCTTC.